Presented here are 2 T cell receptor beta chains from one specimen sequenced in a study of T cell responses to AZD1222 COVID-19 vaccine. Only in-frame clones appear in the TCRdb table, and some are missing; sequencing was by immunoSEQ multiplex PCR. The top ten clones hold 4.5% to 5% of a sample with more than 100,000 clones, about 87% of them seen once. The specimen comprised peripheral blood, sampled on day 0 of AZD1222 vaccination. These receptors came from an adult in good health.

This chain connects TRBV5-4 to TRBJ2-1, with 12 bases aligning to TRBD2. In germline, CDR1 is SGHNT, CDR2 YYREEE (reference sequence). The CDR3 has 19 amino acids. The V gene end was trimmed by 4 bases and the J gene end by 0 bases; junction bases not matched to a gene: 11. CDR3 region: CASSPRGLAGASSYNEQFF. CDR3 sequence (DNA): TGTGCCAGCAGCCCAAGGGGACTAGCGGGCGCCTCCTCCTACAATGAGCAGTTCTTC.

The gene calls are TRBV6-1 and TRBJ1-2; D is unresolved. V dropped 2 bases and J dropped 6 bases, with 13 bases sitting between them. This CDR3 spans 14 amino acids. Germline loops: CDR1 MNHNS, CDR2 SASEGT. CDR3 in DNA: TGTGCCAGCAGTGAAAGTGTAGGGATAAATGGCTACACCTTC. It translates to CASSESVGINGYTF.